This entry describes one T cell receptor beta chain. This entry is derived from a study of T cell changes during pregnancy in multiple sclerosis. Sequencing was performed with immunoSEQ multiplex PCR; in TCRdb, only in-frame clones are kept and a portion is missing. This table has around 70,000 clones, roughly 90% appearing once. Source: peripheral blood, taken in the first trimester of pregnancy. The sequence came from a female donor in good health, enrolled as a control in a pregnancy study.

The CDR3: CASSLSRGTIYEQYF. The CDR3, as DNA: TGTGCCAGCAGTTTATCCCGGGGAACGATCTACGAGCAGTACTTC. The chain recombines TRBV28 with TRBJ2-7; D is possibly TRBD2 (5 bases). Germline V lookup: CDR1 MDHEN, CDR2 SYDVKM. Trimming pared 1 base from V and 3 bases from J, leaving 13 bases between. The CDR3 length is 15 residues. Based on the CDR3 plus reference TRBV28 and TRBJ2-7, the full variable domain is DVKVTQSSRYLVKRTGEKVFLECVQDMDHENMFWYRQDPGLGLRLIYFSYDVKMKEKGDIPEGYSVSREKKERFSLILESASTNQTSMYLCASSLSRGTIYEQYFGPGTRLTVT.